These T cell receptor beta chains were read from a single sample in a study of cytomegalovirus exposure and HLA in healthy donors. Only in-frame clones appear in the TCRdb table, and some are missing; sequencing was by immunoSEQ multiplex PCR. The table shows 150,000 to 200,000 clones, with 80% to 90% occurring only once. The specimen was PBMCs. These receptors were obtained from a woman under 30 in good health and CMV-seronegative. Both conserved end residues are trimmed from each CDR3. Clone size is shown for a subset of rows, as once, few, many or a class of expanded clone.

>TRBV7-9|NA
ASSSRQGYFSPNTEAF
>TRBV28|NA
ASSPTKRPQH
>TRBV28|NA
ASRTPGTMYTGELF
>TRBV28|NA
ASSLPSQGSDTQY
>TRBV12-5|NA
ASGRDRGGNTIY
>TRBV10-3|NA
AISDQGERGDTQY
>TRBV2|once
ASSRDRFNEKLF
>TRBV7-9|few
ASSLTGTGGGEQF
>TRBV29-1|NA
SARGQTYQETQY
>TRBV5-1|NA
ASSLDGLSNQPQH
>TRBV6-5|NA
ASSPMSSGANVLT
>TRBV2|once
ASGGPATNEKLF
>TRBV6-6|NA
ASSDTGELF
>TRBV28|NA
ASSSRGEAKTKEKLF
>TRBV10-2|once
ASTGQVKTEAF
>TRBV2|NA
ASIYRVPGAPSSEQF
>TRBV2|few
ASRAAGTSGLETQY
>TRBV7-7|NA
ASSPVAGGILDTQY
>TRBV2|NA
ASSEVVLLAYNEQF
>TRBV2|NA
ASSEAQGSYEQY
>TRBV6-6|NA
ASSTHIRQGGYGYT
>TRBV7-9|few
ASSLEIGLTEAF
>TRBV19|NA
ASNSPGGGTDTQY
>TRBV7-9|NA
ASSPAADTQY
>TRBV19|NA
ASSILGTTNTGELF
>TRBV9|NA
ASSARDTDTQY